This is a list of T cell receptor beta chains from one sample in a study of T cell responses to AZD1222 COVID-19 vaccine. Only in-frame clones appear in the TCRdb table, and some are missing; sequencing was by immunoSEQ multiplex PCR. This sample has around 110,000 clones, with about 91% found just once. Material: peripheral blood, obtained 28 days after the second AZD1222 dose. Every receptor here comes from an adult who received the AZD1222 COVID-19 vaccine. Each CDR3 is given with its conserved first and last residue. Each record gives: J gene, V gene, D gene, clone size, CDR3 protein, CDR3 DNA. The D gene is left open where the match is weak. Clone size, where shown, is once, few, many, or a class for clones that have expanded.

J gene: TRBJ2-1; V gene: TRBV15; D gene: .; clone size: .; CDR3 protein: CATSRAGGGGYNEQFF; CDR3 DNA: TGTGCCACCAGCAGGGCCGGGGGCGGAGGGTACAATGAGCAGTTCTTC
J gene: TRBJ2-5; V gene: TRBV2; D gene: TRBD2; clone size: .; CDR3 protein: CASAGGETQYF; CDR3 DNA: TGTGCCAGCGCGGGGGGGGAGACCCAGTACTTC
J gene: TRBJ1-1; V gene: TRBV18; D gene: .; clone size: once; CDR3 protein: CASESGRAGTEAFF; CDR3 DNA: TGTGCCAGCGAGTCCGGACGCGCGGGGACTGAAGCTTTCTTT
J gene: TRBJ2-1; V gene: TRBV5-1; D gene: .; clone size: .; CDR3 protein: CASSSNNEQFF; CDR3 DNA: TGCGCCAGCAGCTCCAACAATGAGCAGTTCTTC
J gene: TRBJ2-4; V gene: TRBV9; D gene: TRBD2; clone size: .; CDR3 protein: CASSVEEGLAGSLAKNIQYF; CDR3 DNA: TGTGCCAGCAGCGTAGAGGAGGGACTAGCGGGGTCACTAGCCAAAAACATTCAGTACTTC
J gene: TRBJ2-7; V gene: TRBV7-2; D gene: .; clone size: .; CDR3 protein: CASSPPTRVYEQYF; CDR3 DNA: TGTGCCAGCTCCCCCCCAACTAGGGTTTACGAGCAGTACTTC
J gene: TRBJ2-7; V gene: TRBV29-1; D gene: .; clone size: .; CDR3 protein: CSVAHRGPYEQYF; CDR3 DNA: TGCAGCGTTGCCCACAGAGGACCCTACGAGCAGTACTTC
J gene: TRBJ1-4; V gene: TRBV10-3; D gene: .; clone size: .; CDR3 protein: CAISETAGTTIEKLFF; CDR3 DNA: TGTGCCATCAGCGAAACCGCCGGGACAACCATTGAAAAACTGTTTTTT
J gene: TRBJ2-3; V gene: TRBV28; D gene: TRBD2; clone size: .; CDR3 protein: CASMSVAGVSTDTQYF; CDR3 DNA: TGTGCCAGCATGTCGGTAGCGGGAGTCAGCACAGATACGCAGTATTTT
J gene: TRBJ1-4; V gene: TRBV7-9; D gene: .; clone size: .; CDR3 protein: CASSLARGNEKLFF; CDR3 DNA: TGTGCCAGCAGCTTAGCGCGGGGAAATGAAAAACTGTTTTTT
J gene: TRBJ1-5; V gene: TRBV10-3; D gene: TRBD1; clone size: once; CDR3 protein: CAISEYGTGGGQPQHF; CDR3 DNA: TGTGCCATCAGTGAATACGGGACAGGGGGCGGACAGCCCCAGCATTTT
J gene: TRBJ1-2; V gene: TRBV28; D gene: .; clone size: .; CDR3 protein: CASSLPGGAYGYTF; CDR3 DNA: TGTGCCAGCAGCCTACCGGGGGGCGCATATGGCTACACCTTC
J gene: TRBJ1-3; V gene: TRBV3-1/TRBV3-2; D gene: .; clone size: .; CDR3 protein: CASSQNENTIYF; CDR3 DNA: TGTGCCAGCAGCCAAAACGAGAACACCATATATTTT
J gene: TRBJ2-7; V gene: TRBV7-9; D gene: TRBD2; clone size: once; CDR3 protein: CASSLGGTSGASSYEQYF; CDR3 DNA: TGTGCCAGCAGCCTAGGTGGGACTAGCGGGGCCAGCTCCTACGAGCAGTACTTC
J gene: TRBJ1-2; V gene: TRBV18; D gene: .; clone size: .; CDR3 protein: CASSPGLDRYGYTF; CDR3 DNA: TGTGCCAGCTCACCAGGTCTCGACCGCTATGGCTACACCTTC
J gene: TRBJ1-2; V gene: TRBV3-1/TRBV3-2; D gene: TRBD1; clone size: once; CDR3 protein: CASSLSGGGNYGYTF; CDR3 DNA: TGTGCCAGCAGCCTATCAGGGGGCGGAAACTATGGCTACACCTTC
J gene: TRBJ1-1; V gene: TRBV28; D gene: .; clone size: few; CDR3 protein: CASTPPGVSEAFF; CDR3 DNA: TGTGCCAGCACTCCGCCAGGTGTTTCCGAAGCTTTCTTT
J gene: TRBJ2-7; V gene: TRBV5-1; D gene: .; clone size: .; CDR3 protein: CASSLAFLDSPYEQYF; CDR3 DNA: TGCGCCAGCAGCTTGGCCTTCCTGGACTCTCCCTACGAGCAGTACTTC
J gene: TRBJ2-7; V gene: TRBV21-1; D gene: .; clone size: .; CDR3 protein: CASSTIGQYSYEQYF; CDR3 DNA: TGTGCCAGCAGCACAATCGGACAGTACTCCTACGAGCAGTACTTC
J gene: TRBJ1-1; V gene: TRBV7-3; D gene: .; clone size: few; CDR3 protein: CASSSQGNTEAFF; CDR3 DNA: TGTGCCAGCAGCTCACAGGGAAACACTGAAGCTTTCTTT
J gene: TRBJ2-5; V gene: TRBV7-8; D gene: .; clone size: few; CDR3 protein: CASTKGRKQETQYF; CDR3 DNA: TGTGCCAGCACCAAAGGACGCAAACAAGAGACCCAGTACTTC
J gene: TRBJ1-1; V gene: TRBV7-9; D gene: TRBD1; clone size: .; CDR3 protein: CASSQGGVTEAFF; CDR3 DNA: TGTGCCAGCAGTCAGGGGGGAGTCACTGAAGCTTTCTTT
J gene: TRBJ2-7; V gene: TRBV27; D gene: .; clone size: .; CDR3 protein: CASSLEPGVSEQYF; CDR3 DNA: TGTGCCAGCAGTTTAGAACCAGGCGTGAGCGAGCAGTACTTC
J gene: TRBJ1-5; V gene: TRBV5-5; D gene: .; clone size: .; CDR3 protein: CASSFTFGDQPQHF; CDR3 DNA: TGTGCCAGCAGCTTCACTTTTGGGGATCAGCCCCAGCATTTT
J gene: TRBJ1-6; V gene: TRBV28; D gene: TRBD1; clone size: .; CDR3 protein: CASSSTGVYNSPLHF; CDR3 DNA: TGTGCCAGCAGTTCGACAGGGGTCTATAATTCACCCCTCCACTTT
J gene: TRBJ2-4; V gene: TRBV6-1; D gene: TRBD1; clone size: .; CDR3 protein: CASSEGQGKNIQYF; CDR3 DNA: TGTGCCAGCAGTGAGGGACAGGGAAAAAACATTCAGTACTTC
J gene: TRBJ2-3; V gene: TRBV7-3; D gene: TRBD2; clone size: .; CDR3 protein: CATGTSVTDTQYF; CDR3 DNA: TGTGCCACCGGGACTAGCGTAACAGATACGCAGTATTTT
J gene: TRBJ1-1; V gene: TRBV6-5; D gene: .; clone size: .; CDR3 protein: CASSSHTEAFF; CDR3 DNA: TGTGCCAGCAGTTCCCACACTGAAGCTTTCTTT
J gene: TRBJ1-2; V gene: TRBV5-4; D gene: .; clone size: .; CDR3 protein: CASSSDSLYGYTF; CDR3 DNA: TGTGCCAGCAGCTCCGACAGTCTCTATGGCTACACCTTC
J gene: TRBJ2-4; V gene: TRBV7-2; D gene: TRBD2; clone size: .; CDR3 protein: CASSRQGGDIQYF; CDR3 DNA: TGTGCCAGCAGCCGCCAGGGAGGGGACATTCAGTACTTC
J gene: TRBJ2-1; V gene: TRBV27; D gene: .; clone size: .; CDR3 protein: CASSLGSLGIEQFF; CDR3 DNA: TGTGCCAGCAGTTTAGGGAGTTTAGGGATCGAACAGTTCTTC
J gene: TRBJ1-3; V gene: TRBV5-1; D gene: .; clone size: .; CDR3 protein: CASSYSDSGNTIYF; CDR3 DNA: TGCGCCAGCAGTTATTCGGACTCTGGAAACACCATATATTTT
J gene: TRBJ1-5; V gene: TRBV7-2; D gene: .; clone size: .; CDR3 protein: CASSFYWGSSNQPQHF; CDR3 DNA: TGTGCCAGCAGCTTTTATTGGGGGTCTAGCAATCAGCCCCAGCATTTT
J gene: TRBJ2-2; V gene: TRBV19; D gene: .; clone size: .; CDR3 protein: CASSIQGSNTGELFF; CDR3 DNA: TGTGCCAGTAGTATACAGGGGAGTAACACCGGGGAGCTGTTTTTT
J gene: TRBJ1-4; V gene: TRBV2; D gene: .; clone size: .; CDR3 protein: CASSEEGRSEKLFF; CDR3 DNA: TGTGCCAGCAGTGAAGAAGGGAGGAGTGAAAAACTGTTTTTT
J gene: TRBJ1-2; V gene: TRBV28; D gene: TRBD1; clone size: few; CDR3 protein: CASSHSGGINYGYTF; CDR3 DNA: TGTGCCAGCAGTCACTCAGGGGGCATTAACTATGGCTACACCTTC
J gene: TRBJ2-1; V gene: TRBV18; D gene: .; clone size: .; CDR3 protein: CASSPGTSPYNEQFF; CDR3 DNA: TGTGCCAGCTCCCCCGGGACTTCCCCCTACAATGAGCAGTTCTTC
J gene: TRBJ1-2; V gene: TRBV18; D gene: .; clone size: once; CDR3 protein: CASSPLLREENYGYTF; CDR3 DNA: TGTGCCAGCTCACCCCTCTTACGTGAGGAGAACTATGGCTACACCTTC
J gene: TRBJ2-1; V gene: TRBV11-3; D gene: .; clone size: .; CDR3 protein: CASSSYSGNSYNEQFF; CDR3 DNA: TGTGCCAGCAGCAGTTATAGCGGAAACTCCTACAATGAGCAGTTCTTC
J gene: TRBJ1-2; V gene: TRBV5-1; D gene: TRBD1; clone size: .; CDR3 protein: CASSLVGTGGEDGYTF; CDR3 DNA: TGCGCCAGCAGCTTGGTAGGGACAGGGGGAGAAGATGGCTACACCTTC
J gene: TRBJ2-3; V gene: TRBV19; D gene: .; clone size: .; CDR3 protein: CASSKTFLGWDTQYF; CDR3 DNA: TGTGCCAGTAGTAAAACCTTCCTAGGCTGGGATACGCAGTATTTT
J gene: TRBJ2-7; V gene: TRBV28; D gene: TRBD1; clone size: .; CDR3 protein: CASKIRQGIEQYF; CDR3 DNA: TGTGCCAGCAAGATTCGACAGGGGATCGAGCAGTACTTC
J gene: TRBJ2-7; V gene: TRBV6-1; D gene: .; clone size: once; CDR3 protein: CASSEMVVGVDEQYF; CDR3 DNA: TGTGCCAGCAGTGAAATGGTAGTTGGGGTCGACGAGCAGTACTTC
J gene: TRBJ2-7; V gene: TRBV7-8; D gene: TRBD1; clone size: .; CDR3 protein: CASSLRQGPYEQYF; CDR3 DNA: TGTGCCAGCAGCCTTCGACAGGGACCCTACGAGCAGTACTTC
J gene: TRBJ1-2; V gene: TRBV7-9; D gene: TRBD1; clone size: .; CDR3 protein: CASSLGTGGFGYGYTF; CDR3 DNA: TGTGCCAGCAGCTTGGGGACAGGGGGGTTTGGCTATGGCTACACCTTC
J gene: TRBJ2-7; V gene: TRBV6-5; D gene: .; clone size: many; CDR3 protein: CASHEGVNEQYF; CDR3 DNA: TGTGCCAGCCACGAGGGGGTAAACGAGCAGTACTTC
J gene: TRBJ2-1; V gene: TRBV5-1; D gene: .; clone size: .; CDR3 protein: CASSLGLTNSKEEQFF; CDR3 DNA: TGCGCCAGCAGCCTGGGATTGACCAACTCAAAGGAAGAGCAGTTCTTC
J gene: TRBJ1-1; V gene: TRBV5-1; D gene: .; clone size: .; CDR3 protein: CASRHRDEAFF; CDR3 DNA: TGCGCCAGCAGACACAGGGATGAAGCTTTCTTT
J gene: TRBJ2-4; V gene: TRBV5-1; D gene: .; clone size: .; CDR3 protein: CASSLTSLEDIQYF; CDR3 DNA: TGCGCCAGCAGCTTGACGTCCTTGGAGGACATTCAGTACTTC
J gene: TRBJ1-1; V gene: TRBV6-5; D gene: .; clone size: .; CDR3 protein: CASSPPGAEAFF; CDR3 DNA: TGTGCCAGCAGCCCCCCCGGCGCTGAAGCTTTCTTT
J gene: TRBJ1-4; V gene: TRBV6-5; D gene: .; clone size: .; CDR3 protein: CASSYSQATNEKLFF; CDR3 DNA: TGTGCCAGCAGTTACTCGCAAGCAACTAATGAAAAACTGTTTTTT